The present entry profiles one T cell receptor beta chain with its context. Authors' analysis steps: Reference gene primer amplification in the assay estimated nucleated cell counts. Some clones are missing from TCRdb's copy, which holds only in-frame ones; the method was immunoSEQ multiplex PCR. The DNA gave D and trimming, while V, J and clone size come from that table. In the table there are around 50,000 clones, approximately 80% of which are singletons. The CDR3 totals 15 residues. The germline V gene encodes CDR1 SGHRS and CDR2 YFSETQ. V shed 2 bases and J shed 4 bases, with 12 bases lying between them. The source of the sample is a study of blood T cell repertoires in COVID-19. Whole-study context: COVID-19 samples from acute and convalescent phases originated in the United States, Italy and Spain. Sources were T cells, B-cell-depleted T cells, or PBMCs; the material itself was cDNA or gDNA.

The rearrangement links TRBV5-1 to TRBJ1-4; unclear D gene. Sequencing was done on a sample of peripheral blood. The sequence came from a man aged 35 to 55 with acute or convalescent COVID-19. In DNA form, the CDR3 reads TGCGCCAGCAGCTTCGGAGGGCTGGGTAATGAAAAACTGTTTTTT. Translating it yields CASSFGGLGNEKLFF.